The clone carrying this T cell receptor beta chain was recorded only once. These data belong to a study of shared clonotypes between healthy human individuals. Study in general: The composition of the donors was a couple of women and a few men aged 18 to 49. Per-donor plates numbered three CD4 naive, three CD4 memory, two CD8 naive and one CD8 memory.

The data were produced by immunoSEQ multiplex PCR, yet TCRdb's version contains in-frame clones alone and is incomplete. The table records 2 million to 2.5 million clones, approximately 95% of them present only once. Losses at the gene ends were 6 bases for V and 3 bases for J; bases not matched to a gene: 6. The CDR3 sequence is 15 residues long. Germline loops: CDR1 SGHDN, CDR2 FVKESK. The sequenced material came from naive CD4+ T cells sorted from blood. This sample's subset: CD45RA+ positively selected. This clonotype originated in a man aged 18 to 29 in good health. The rearrangement joins TRBV14 to TRBJ1-2; 11 bases match TRBD1. This chain's CDR3 is CASRHRDRGDYGYTF. The CDR3 DNA reads TGTGCCAGCAGGCACCGGGACAGGGGGGACTATGGCTACACCTTC.